These 18 T cell receptor beta chains were sequenced from one sample in a study of cytomegalovirus exposure and HLA in healthy donors. With 60 Vbeta and 13 Jbeta primers, the PCR was carried out. Sequencing used immunoSEQ multiplex PCR; TCRdb keeps in-frame clones, though not all of them. The repertoire holds under 150,000 clones, with around 77% as singletons. Sequencing was performed on PBMCs. The source of these receptors is a woman aged 25 to 39 in good health and CMV-seropositive.

The gene calls are TRBV9 and TRBJ2-5; 10 nucleotides agree with TRBD2. Germline trimming cut 3 bases from V and 5 bases from J; bases unmatched to any gene: 16. This CDR3 spans 18 amino acids. Germline V gives CDR1 SGDLS, CDR2 YYNGEE. Here the CDR3 DNA reads TGTGCCAGCAGCGAGGAGGGGACTAGCGTATCCTGGGGGGAGACCCAGTACTTC. As protein: CASSEEGTSVSWGETQYF.

The CDR3 region has the DNA TGTGCCAGCAGGGCCGGGGAGACCAATCAGCCCCAGCATTTT. Its translation is CASRAGETNQPQHF. The chain uses TRBV6-1 and TRBJ1-5; D is unresolved. The germline CDR1 and CDR2 sequences are MNHNS and SASEGT. This CDR3 is built from 14 residues. V was shortened by 6 bases and J by 3 bases, with 12 bases between the two germline ends.

This rearrangement joins TRBV11-2 to TRBJ1-5; 7 bases align to TRBD1. V lost 2 bases, J lost 5 bases, and 3 bases stayed unmatched. Germline V lookup: CDR1 SGHAT, CDR2 FQNNGV. The CDR3 runs to 14 residues. The CDR3 coding sequence is TGTGCCAGCAGCTTACTTGGGACAGATCAGCCCCAGCATTTT. This sequence encodes CASSLLGTDQPQHF. Using reference TRBV11-2 and TRBJ1-5 for the parts outside the CDR3, the full variable domain is EAGVAQSPRYKIIEKRQSVAFWCNPISGHATLYWYQQILGQGPKLLIQFQNNGVVDDSQLPKDRFSAERLKGVDSTLKIQPAKLEDSAVYLCASSLLGTDQPQHFGDGTRLSIL.

The sample holds a few counts of this clone. V gene TRBV7-2 combines with J gene TRBJ2-5, with 7 nucleotides matching TRBD2. CDR1 is SGHTA and CDR2 is FQGNSA in the germline V gene. The CDR3 consists of 13 residues. V lost 5 bases to trimming and J lost 8 bases; unmatched junction nucleotides: 8. CDR3 protein: CASSPPKAGTQYF. CDR3 DNA: TGTGCCAGCAGCCCCCCAAAAGCGGGAACCCAGTACTTC.

The chain is built from TRBV7-9 and TRBJ1-2, with a weak D call TRBD1 (5 bases). Germline CDR1 SEHNR, CDR2 FQNEAQ (reference sequence). Trimming pared 5 bases from V and 1 base from J, leaving 23 bases between. This CDR3 has 18 amino acids. As DNA, the CDR3 is TGTGCCAGCAGCCCCCGGGGGGGTGGCTTCACAATTAACTATGGCTACACCTTC. This encodes CASSPRGGGFTINYGYTF. Variable domain in full (rest from reference TRBV7-9 and TRBJ1-2): DTGVSQNPRHKITKRGQNVTFRCDPISEHNRLYWYRQTLGQGPEFLTYFQNEAQLEKSRLLSDRFSAERPKGSFSTLEIQRTEQGDSAMYLCASSPRGGGFTINYGYTFGSGTRLTVV.

This chain connects TRBV18 to TRBJ1-1; D remains unclear. The ends were cut back, 2 bases at V and 1 base at J, with 8 bases in the middle. This CDR3 contains 14 residues. Germline CDR1 and CDR2: KGHSH and LQKENI. The CDR3 spells CASSPSEKNTEAFF. The CDR3 DNA reads as TGTGCCAGCTCACCATCCGAGAAGAACACTGAAGCTTTCTTT.

The gene calls are TRBV27 and TRBJ2-7; TRBD2 matches at 9 bases. Germline loops: CDR1 MNHEY, CDR2 SMNVEV (reference sequence). The ends lost 2 bases at V and 5 bases at J; junction bases unmatched: 4. CDR3 length: 14 amino acids. The CDR3 spells CASSLSSGSNEQYF. The DNA for the CDR3 is TGTGCCAGCAGTTTAAGTAGCGGGAGTAACGAGCAGTACTTC.

V and J are TRBV11-2 and TRBJ2-5, with TRBD2 matching 11 bases. The V and J ends lost 3 bases and 5 bases, in that order; junction bases with no gene match: 8. Germline V gene sequence: CDR1 SGHAT, CDR2 FQNNGV. CDR3 length equals 16 residues. The DNA of the CDR3 is TGTGCCAGCAGCTTTCCTAGCGGGGGGTCAGGGGAGACCCAGTACTTC. Amino acids: CASSFPSGGSGETQYF.

The chain links TRBV10-1 to TRBJ2-7; weak D call: TRBD2 (6 bases). Trimming took 8 bases from V and 3 from J, leaving 8 bases between them. CDR1 is WNHNN, CDR2 SYGVQD, per germline (reference sequence). The CDR3 has 11 residues. Written as DNA, the CDR3 is TGCGCCAGCGGGAGGCTCTACGAGCAGTACTTC. This translates into CASGRLYEQYF.

The gene calls are TRBV14 and TRBJ2-1; 7 bases match TRBD2. This CDR3 is built from 13 residues. CDR1 is SGHDN, CDR2 FVKESK, per germline. V shed 4 bases and J 9 bases; nucleotides not matched to a gene: 6. CDR3 sequence: CASSLASGIEQFF. The CDR3 region has the DNA TGTGCCAGCAGCCTGGCTAGCGGAATTGAGCAGTTCTTC.

The genes are TRBV19 and TRBJ2-7; the D gene is possibly TRBD1 (6 bases). This CDR3 comprises 15 residues. V gave up 5 bases and J gave up 2 bases, with 16 bases separating them. The germline gives CDR1 LNHDA, CDR2 SQIVND (reference sequence). The CDR3 reads CASSGDTSNAYEQYF. The CDR3 DNA follows: TGTGCCAGTAGTGGGGACACGTCTAACGCCTACGAGCAGTACTTC. The whole variable domain, remainder taken from reference TRBV19 and TRBJ2-7, is DGGITQSPKYLFRKEGQNVTLSCEQNLNHDAMYWYRQDPGQGLRLIYYSQIVNDFQKGDIAEGYSVSREKKESFPLTVTSAQKNPTAFYLCASSGDTSNAYEQYFGPGTRLTVT.

The chain links TRBV30 to TRBJ2-5; 7 bases fit TRBD2. The DNA end favors TRBJ2-7, so the J call may be wrong. This CDR3 is 12 amino acids long. Germline CDR1 reads GTSNPN; CDR2 reads SVGIG (reference sequence). The CDR3 DNA is TGTGCCTGGACTAGCGGAACCTACGAGCAGTACTTC. It is translated as CAWTSGTYEQYF.

The chain is built from TRBV14 and TRBJ1-2; 7 bases are a match to TRBD1. CDR3 length: 15 residues. CDR1 and CDR2 (germline): SGHDN, FVKESK. The trim removed 4 bases at V and 4 bases at J, leaving 9 bases unmatched. CDR3: CASSPDRATAYGYTF. The CDR3 region has the DNA TGTGCCAGCAGCCCTGACAGGGCGACCGCCTATGGCTACACCTTC.

The genes are TRBV30 and TRBJ2-5; 10 nucleotides line up with TRBD2. Germline V gene lookup returns CDR1 GTSNPN and CDR2 SVGIG (reference sequence). The ends lost 2 bases at V and 4 bases at J; junction bases unmatched: 4. This CDR3 spans 14 amino acids. The CDR3 spells CAWSSAGGPETQYF. CDR3 sequence (DNA): TGTGCCTGGAGTTCAGCGGGAGGGCCAGAGACCCAGTACTTC.

The chain employs TRBV7-9 and TRBJ1-5; a weak D match, TRBD1 (5 bases). CDR3 length: 13 amino acids. Germline CDR1 SEHNR, CDR2 FQNEAQ (reference sequence). Trimming pared 5 bases from V and 5 bases from J, leaving 10 bases between. CDR3 in amino acids: CASSRTQDQPQHF. The CDR3 DNA reads as TGTGCCAGCAGCCGGACACAGGATCAGCCCCAGCATTTT. Full variable domain (missing parts from reference TRBV7-9 and TRBJ1-5): DTGVSQNPRHKITKRGQNVTFRCDPISEHNRLYWYRQTLGQGPEFLTYFQNEAQLEKSRLLSDRFSAERPKGSFSTLEIQRTEQGDSAMYLCASSRTQDQPQHFGDGTRLSIL.

The chain is built from TRBV7-2 and TRBJ2-7, with a possible D match to TRBD2 (5 bases). Germline values: CDR1 SGHTA, CDR2 FQGNSA. V gave up 5 bases and J gave up 3 bases, with 11 bases separating them. The length of the CDR3 is 13 residues. The chain's CDR3 is CASSVSRDYEQYF. Written as DNA, the CDR3 is TGTGCCAGCAGCGTAAGCCGGGACTACGAGCAGTACTTC.

As concerns this clone: At the DNA level, this CDR3 is encoded by other sequences in the same sample as well. The chain carries TRBV30 and TRBJ1-1, with D possibly TRBD1 on 5 matching bases. V was cut by 3 bases and J by 1 base, with 9 bases left in between. Germline CDR1 GTSNPN, CDR2 SVGIG (reference sequence). The CDR3 consists of 13 residues. DNA for the CDR3: TGTGCCTGGAGCTTCCAGGGGAACACTGAAGCTTTCTTT. It is translated as CAWSFQGNTEAFF.

This clone occurred once. The chain employs TRBV6-5 and TRBJ1-1; a possible D gene is TRBD1 (5 bases). There are 16 residues in the CDR3. V shed 0 bases and J shed 6 bases, with 17 bases lying between them. Germline V gene sequence: CDR1 MNHEY, CDR2 SVGAGI. CDR3 DNA sequence: TGTGCCAGCAGTTACTCGTCGGGGGATCTAAGCCCTGAAGCTTTCTTT. It yields the protein CASSYSSGDLSPEAFF.